Listed below are T cell receptor beta chains from one sample, sequenced in a study of T cells in localized non-small cell lung cancer. The data were produced by immunoSEQ multiplex PCR, yet TCRdb's version contains in-frame clones alone and is incomplete. The sample has around 50,000 clones; 86% are singletons. The sample consisted of PBMCs, taken before any cancer treatment. These receptors were collected from a man aged 40 to 75 with stage II lung adenocarcinoma. The CDR3 runs from the conserved cysteine through the conserved F or W.

V gene: TRBV7-2; CDR3 protein: CASSTGPSSPLHF
V gene: TRBV15; CDR3 protein: CATSREEDRVTYNYGYTF
V gene: TRBV5-4; CDR3 protein: CASSSGTVLHNEQFF
V gene: TRBV19; CDR3 protein: CASSWASGGLSSYNEQFF
V gene: TRBV10-3; CDR3 protein: CAISESGVSPEAFF
V gene: TRBV5-1; CDR3 protein: CASSLGPTREAFF
V gene: TRBV6-5; CDR3 protein: CASRAGLGELFF
V gene: TRBV5-4; CDR3 protein: CASSLAGGGVNNEQFF
V gene: TRBV6-5; CDR3 protein: CASSQDRARGELFF
V gene: TRBV21-1; CDR3 protein: CASSKGCPLYSPLHF
V gene: TRBV5-1; CDR3 protein: CASSLVGGANVLTF
V gene: TRBV14; CDR3 protein: CASSLEGSTEAFF
V gene: TRBV27; CDR3 protein: CASSWAGAGTDTQYF
V gene: TRBV7-8; CDR3 protein: CASSLLGIAPGQGIAEAFF
V gene: TRBV6-6; CDR3 protein: CASSYSRLLRQHGQFF
V gene: TRBV11-2; CDR3 protein: CASSRTITKQETQYF
V gene: TRBV9; CDR3 protein: CASSVGTGELFF
V gene: TRBV18; CDR3 protein: CASSPPDEYTEAFF
V gene: TRBV5-4; CDR3 protein: CASSPGQGYTEAFF
V gene: TRBV18; CDR3 protein: CASSLNTEAFF
V gene: TRBV4-2; CDR3 protein: CASSHQDRNSPLHF
V gene: TRBV6-6; CDR3 protein: CASSAPEQGFSEAFF
V gene: TRBV19; CDR3 protein: CASTRRGSQMDTDTQYF
V gene: TRBV9; CDR3 protein: CASSRSAGGLSAEAFF
V gene: TRBV7-6; CDR3 protein: CASSSGQGGTGELFF
V gene: TRBV5-6; CDR3 protein: CASSLGQRNSPLHF
V gene: TRBV5-8; CDR3 protein: CAGSQDAGPQETQYF
V gene: TRBV6-5; CDR3 protein: CASSYQSQEWYF
V gene: TRBV25-1; CDR3 protein: CASSNNRAAAEAFF
V gene: TRBV5-1; CDR3 protein: CASRVTGTGVTEAFF
V gene: TRBV10-3; CDR3 protein: CAISESQRGGEQYF
V gene: TRBV4-2; CDR3 protein: CASSQDQDQGYQPQHF